Presented here are 25 T cell receptor beta chains from one specimen sequenced in a study of T cells after yellow fever vaccination. TCRdb reanalysed the 5' RACE reads using MiXCR and keeps one entry per CDR3 protein. The repertoire holds tens of thousands of distinct CDR3 sequences, with roughly 7.3% as singletons. The specimen was CD8+ T cells sorted from PBMCs, collected 15 days after the yellow fever booster vaccination. These receptors were collected from a man aged 30-40 years who received the YFV17D yellow fever vaccine.

The sample holds many counts of this clonotype. The CDR3 DNA reads TGCAGTGCAGAGGATCCTAGCGGTATCTTAGATACGCAGTATTTT. Translation: CSAEDPSGILDTQYF. This rearrangement joins TRBV20-1 to TRBJ2-3; 7 nucleotides line up with TRBD2. CDR1 and CDR2 (germline): DFQATT, SNEGSKA (reference sequence). Trimming cost V 6 bases and J 5 bases; bases outside gene matches: 14. CDR3 length equals 15 residues.

There are many counts of this clonotype. V and J are TRBV20-1 and TRBJ2-7; the D is unclear. Per germline, CDR1 DFQATT and CDR2 SNEGSKA (reference sequence). The V and J ends lost 5 bases and 0 bases respectively, with 14 bases between them. This CDR3 region has 14 residues. CDR3: CSAPVGKSSYEQYF. The CDR3 coding sequence is TGCAGTGCTCCCGTAGGGAAGAGCTCCTACGAGCAGTACTTC.

This clonotype was found many times. The chain links TRBV20-1 to TRBJ2-5, with no clear D. V lost 3 bases and J 2 bases, leaving 10 bases between the germline ends. The CDR3 contains 13 residues. The germline V gene has CDR1 DFQATT and CDR2 SNEGSKA (reference sequence). The CDR3 DNA sequence: TGCAGTGCTAGTGGGCAGACTCAAGAGACCCAGTACTTC. Its translation is CSASGQTQETQYF.

This clonotype was counted a single time. CDR3 residues: CSARERLAGVGEQFF. As DNA, the CDR3 is TGCAGTGCTAGGGAGAGGCTAGCGGGAGTCGGTGAGCAGTTCTTC. J is TRBJ2-1 and V is TRBV20-1, with 10 bases aligning to TRBD2. Germline CDR1 and CDR2: DFQATT and SNEGSKA (reference sequence). This CDR3 is 15 amino acids long. Unmatched junction bases numbered 11, after V lost 3 bases and J lost 9 bases.

A few counts support this clonotype. The chain combines TRBV13 with TRBJ2-3; D is uncertain. The CDR3 is 17 residues long. Trimming stripped 1 base from V and 0 bases from J, with 14 bases between. Germline-derived CDR1 and CDR2 are PRHDT and FYEKMQ (reference sequence). In DNA, the CDR3 is TGTGCCAGCAGCTTAGAATTCGGGTCCCGAAGCACAGATACGCAGTATTTT. This codes for CASSLEFGSRSTDTQYF.

The table lists this clonotype with many counts. The chain couples TRBV10-2 to TRBJ1-4; D not certain. The CDR3 runs to 14 residues. V shed 2 bases and J shed 8 bases, with 12 bases lying between them. From germline, CDR1 is WSHSY and CDR2 SAAADI. The CDR3 DNA sequence: TGCGCCAGCAGTGAGAACCCCACGGTAGAAAAACTGTTTTTT. It encodes CASSENPTVEKLFF.

This clonotype was recorded many times. V gene TRBV21-1 combines with J gene TRBJ2-1. TRBV21-1 is marked as a pseudogene. CDR3 length: 9 amino acids. CDR3 DNA sequence: TGTGCCAGTTCGAGAGAGCAGTTCTTC. This sequence encodes CASSREQFF.

In its sample, this clonotype was seen many times. V gene TRBV14 combines with J gene TRBJ2-7; tentative D call: TRBD1 (5 bases). The CDR3 totals 13 residues. Deletions cut 4 bases from V and 3 bases from J, with 10 bases between. The germline V gene encodes CDR1 SGHDN and CDR2 FVKESK. CDR3: CASSRLGVYEQYF. For the CDR3, the DNA is TGTGCCAGCAGCCGTTTAGGGGTCTACGAGCAGTACTTC.

In its sample, this clonotype was seen a few times. The chain is built from TRBV27 and TRBJ2-5; the D call may be TRBD1 or TRBD2 (5 bases each). Per germline, CDR1 MNHEY and CDR2 SMNVEV (reference sequence). There are 15 residues in the CDR3. The ends were cut back, 8 bases at V and 4 bases at J, with 20 bases in the middle. CDR3 in DNA: TGTGCCAGCCTACCGGCAGGGAGTTTCGGAGAGACCCAGTACTTC. Translated, it gives CASLPAGSFGETQYF.

This clonotype was detected ten times or more. The V call is TRBV20-1, the J call TRBJ2-3; 12 bases fit TRBD2. Germline V gene data show CDR1 as DFQATT and CDR2 as SNEGSKA (reference sequence). J was trimmed by 4 bases and V by 6 bases; bases with no gene match: 2. This CDR3 comprises 13 residues. For the CDR3, the DNA is TGCAGTGCCGGGACTAGCGGGTCAGATACGCAGTATTTT. It codes for CSAGTSGSDTQYF.

This clonotype came up many times. The genes are TRBV3-1 and TRBJ2-7; D not resolved. Germline V gene data show CDR1 as LGHDT and CDR2 as YNNKEL (reference sequence). CDR3 size: 13 residues. V was clipped by 1 base and J by 4 bases, with 8 bases between them. The CDR3 protein is CASSQGAAYEQYF. The CDR3 nucleotides are TGTGCCAGCAGCCAAGGTGCGGCATACGAGCAGTACTTC.

The sample holds many counts of this clonotype. The chain uses TRBV20-1 and TRBJ2-5, with 9 bases aligning to TRBD1. Germline V gives CDR1 DFQATT, CDR2 SNEGSKA (reference sequence). Trimming removed 7 bases from V and 5 bases from J; junction bases left unmatched: 14. The CDR3 has 15 amino acids. The CDR3 sequence is CSGLPDGTGWETQYF. In DNA, the CDR3 is TGCAGTGGACTACCGGACGGGACAGGGTGGGAGACCCAGTACTTC.

With regard to this clonotype: A read error may explain this, as a much larger clone is one base away. The J gene is TRBJ1-2, the V gene TRBV5-1, with no clear D. The CDR3 is 16 amino acids. Germline V lookup: CDR1 SGHRS, CDR2 YFSETQ. In nucleotides, the CDR3 is TGCGTCAGCAGCTTGATGGACGGGGAAGCGGACTATGGCTACACCTTC. Amino acid sequence: CVSSLMDGEADYGYTF.

This clonotype was seen many times. This chain links TRBV20-1 with TRBJ2-7; 9 bases fit TRBD2. CDR1 and CDR2 from the germline V gene are DFQATT and SNEGSKA (reference sequence). Losses at the gene ends were 5 bases for V and 3 bases for J; bases not matched to a gene: 5. This CDR3 is built from 13 residues. As DNA, the CDR3 is TGCAGTGCTCGTTTAGCGGGAGTCTACGAGCAGTACTTC. As protein: CSARLAGVYEQYF.

The sample holds many counts of this clonotype. J is TRBJ2-5 and V is TRBV12-3 or TRBV12-4; D may be TRBD1 or TRBD2 (5 bases each). The V end lost 7 bases, the J end lost 1 base, and 16 bases lay between the germline ends. The CDR3 has 15 residues. The chain's CDR3 is CASTVSGGPQETQYF. The CDR3 DNA sequence: TGTGCCAGCACGGTTTCTGGGGGTCCCCAAGAGACCCAGTACTTC.

The gene calls are TRBV27 and TRBJ2-7, with 9 positions matching TRBD2. V lost 1 base and J lost 5; bases outside the gene matches: 9. The CDR3 runs to 16 residues. Germline CDR1 MNHEY, CDR2 SMNVEV (reference sequence). The CDR3 reads CASSLYETSGYHEQYF. The CDR3 DNA reads TGTGCCAGCAGTTTATACGAGACTAGCGGTTACCACGAGCAGTACTTC.

This clonotype was observed many times. This chain links TRBV14 with TRBJ1-1, with unresolved D. Per germline, CDR1 SGHDN and CDR2 FVKESK. The ends were cut back, 5 bases at V and 0 bases at J, with 7 bases in the middle. The CDR3 totals 13 residues. CDR3 DNA: TGTGCCAGCAGCGGACTTCTGAACACTGAAGCTTTCTTT. This gives the protein CASSGLLNTEAFF.

This clonotype was found many times. This sequence joins TRBV3-1 and TRBJ1-5; a weak D match, TRBD1 (5 bases). The CDR3 is made up of 15 amino acids. The V and J ends lost 1 base and 7 bases respectively, with 14 bases between them. Germline V gene data show CDR1 as LGHDT and CDR2 as YNNKEL (reference sequence). The CDR3 spells CASSQAGGVQQPQHF. The CDR3 nucleotides are TGTGCCAGCAGCCAAGCGGGGGGGGTTCAGCAGCCCCAGCATTTT.

This clonotype was recorded many times. The rearrangement uses TRBV19 and TRBJ1-1, with D uncertain. There are 14 residues in the CDR3. The germline V and J ends were trimmed by 7 bases and 1 base, with 13 bases remaining between them. Germline assignment: CDR1 LNHDA and CDR2 SQIVND (reference sequence). DNA for the CDR3: TGTGCCAGTAAACTGGGAGACGCGAACACTGAAGCTTTCTTT. As protein: CASKLGDANTEAFF.

This clonotype was seen many times. The chain employs TRBV4-3 and TRBJ2-7; D may be TRBD1 (5 bases). The CDR3 loop spans 15 amino acids. V was cut by 0 bases and J by 6 bases, with 15 bases left in between. From germline, CDR1 is LGHNA and CDR2 YSLEER. The DNA for the CDR3 is TGCGCCAGCAGCCAAGAGACCGCGTGGGGCGGCGAGCAGTACTTC. Amino acid sequence: CASSQETAWGGEQYF.

On this clonotype itself: A read error may explain this, as a much larger clone is one base away. The chain couples TRBV27 to TRBJ2-1; TRBD1 agrees at 9 bases. V shed 0 bases and J 7 bases; nucleotides not matched to a gene: 4. The CDR3 is made up of 15 amino acids. The germline V gene encodes CDR1 MNHEY and CDR2 SMNVEV (reference sequence). CDR3 nucleotides: TGTGCCAGCAGTTTATCCGTGACAGGGGGGAATGAGCAGTTCTTC. Translating gives CASSLSVTGGNEQFF.

The V gene is TRBV7-9, the J gene TRBJ2-7, with 11 bases aligning to TRBD2. Unmatched junction bases numbered 8, after V lost 4 bases and J lost 0 bases. CDR1 SEHNR and CDR2 FQNEAQ come from the germline V gene (reference sequence). CDR3 size: 17 residues. CDR3 bases: TGTGCCAGCAGCTCGCTCACCGGACTAGCGGGCTCCTACGAGCAGTACTTC. Protein: CASSSLTGLAGSYEQYF.

This clonotype was observed at least ten times. The V gene is TRBV20-1, the J gene TRBJ2-2, with 15 nucleotides matching TRBD2. Germline lookup yields CDR1 DFQATT and CDR2 SNEGSKA (reference sequence). With V trimmed by 4 bases and J by 4 bases, 7 bases remained unmatched. This CDR3 contains 17 residues. This CDR3 is CSAMGTSGRFGTGELFF. The CDR3 DNA is TGCAGTGCTATGGGGACTAGCGGGAGGTTCGGCACCGGGGAGCTGTTTTTT.

This clonotype was observed many times. The J gene is TRBJ2-1, the V gene TRBV20-1; no firm D call. The V end lost 2 bases, the J end lost 7 bases, and 9 bases lay between the germline ends. Germline-derived CDR1 and CDR2 are DFQATT and SNEGSKA (reference sequence). The length of the CDR3 is 12 residues. In DNA, the CDR3 is TGCAGTGCTAGATCTCCGAGTAATGAGCAGTTCTTC. It encodes CSARSPSNEQFF.

This clonotype showed up just a few times. The rearrangement links TRBV6-5 to TRBJ2-1; 7 bases agree with TRBD2. V lost 2 bases to trimming and J lost 5 bases; unmatched junction nucleotides: 6. This CDR3 has 15 amino acids. Germline lookup yields CDR1 MNHEY and CDR2 SVGAGI. CDR3 in amino acids: CASSYGEGFDNEQFF. For the CDR3, the DNA is TGTGCCAGCAGTTACGGGGAGGGATTCGACAATGAGCAGTTCTTC.